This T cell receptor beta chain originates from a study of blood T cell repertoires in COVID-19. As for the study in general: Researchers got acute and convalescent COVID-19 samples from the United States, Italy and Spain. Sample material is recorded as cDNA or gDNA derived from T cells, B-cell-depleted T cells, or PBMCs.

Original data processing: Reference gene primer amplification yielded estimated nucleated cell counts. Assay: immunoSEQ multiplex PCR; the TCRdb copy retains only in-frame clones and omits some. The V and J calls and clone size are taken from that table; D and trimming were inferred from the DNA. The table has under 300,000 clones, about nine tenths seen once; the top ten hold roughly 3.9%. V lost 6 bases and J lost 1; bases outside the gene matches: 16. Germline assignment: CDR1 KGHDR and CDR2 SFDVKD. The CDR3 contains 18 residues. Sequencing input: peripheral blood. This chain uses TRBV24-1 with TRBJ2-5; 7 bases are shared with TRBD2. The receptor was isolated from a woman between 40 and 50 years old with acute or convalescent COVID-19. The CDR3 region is CATSPGGVGGTPQETQYF. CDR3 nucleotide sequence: TGTGCCACCAGTCCCGGCGGGGTGGGGGGGACCCCCCAAGAGACCCAGTACTTC.